Each of the 27 T cell receptor beta chains below was sequenced from the same sample in a study of blood T cell repertoires in COVID-19. Using immunoSEQ multiplex PCR, the repertoire was profiled, and TCRdb retains in-frame clones only, with some absent. Of approximately 290,000 clones in the sample, 84% were seen once. The sequenced sample consisted of peripheral blood. The receptors originated from a person aged 70 to 80 with COVID-19, enrolled during active disease.

V is TRBV3-1 (or the pseudogene TRBV3-2) and J is TRBJ2-7; D might be TRBD1 (5 bases). The CDR3 is 14 amino acids. Germline CDR1 is LGHDT and CDR2 is YNNKEL (reference sequence). V lost 1 base and J 2 bases, leaving 9 bases between the germline ends. Here the CDR3 DNA reads TGTGCCAGCAGCCAAGCCCAAGGGGCCTACGAGCAGTACTTC. Its translation: CASSQAQGAYEQYF.

The count of this clone is one. The chain carries TRBV28 and TRBJ1-2; 8 nucleotides line up with TRBD1. This CDR3 is 16 amino acids long. The ends lost 6 bases at V and 8 bases at J; junction bases unmatched: 17. Germline assignment: CDR1 MDHEN and CDR2 SYDVKM. CDR3 in DNA: TGTGCCAGCAGCCCTCCTTTGACCAGGGGGCGGATCGGCTACACCTTC. This codes for CASSPPLTRGRIGYTF.

The chain is built from TRBV5-5 and TRBJ2-5, with D unresolved. The germline V and J ends were trimmed by 0 bases and 0 bases, with 6 bases remaining between them. The germline V gene encodes CDR1 SGHKS and CDR2 YYEKEE (reference sequence). This CDR3 has 14 residues. CDR3 residues: CASSLDPDQETQYF. DNA for the CDR3: TGTGCCAGCAGCTTGGACCCAGACCAAGAGACCCAGTACTTC.

The V gene is TRBV7-2, the J gene TRBJ1-6; D is uncertain. CDR1 is SGHTA and CDR2 is FQGNSA in the germline V gene. CDR3 length equals 13 residues. Trimming took off 7 bases at V and 5 bases at J, with 9 bases between the two ends. In DNA, the CDR3 is TGTGCCAGCACTGCAGTTAATAATTCACCCCTCCACTTT. Its translation is CASTAVNNSPLHF.

CDR3 bases: TGTGCCAGCAGTCGTTGGGGACTAGTTTCCTACGAGCAGTACTTC. This gives the protein CASSRWGLVSYEQYF. V is TRBV6-4 and J is TRBJ2-7, with 8 nucleotides matching TRBD2. V was clipped by 5 bases and J by 1 base; unmatched bases: 7. The CDR3 is 15 amino acids. Germline lookup yields CDR1 MRHNA and CDR2 SNTAGT.

The genes are TRBV6-5 and TRBJ2-1; D gene uncertain. With 0 bases removed from V and 4 bases from J, the gap between germline ends came to 10 bases. Germline V gene sequence: CDR1 MNHEY, CDR2 SVGAGI. CDR3 length equals 15 residues. This CDR3 is CASSYSSSPYNEQFF. The CDR3 coding sequence is TGTGCCAGCAGTTACTCATCTAGTCCGTACAATGAGCAGTTCTTC.

The chain recombines TRBV5-5 with TRBJ1-3, with TRBD1 as a possible D gene (6 bases). With 4 bases removed from V and 0 bases from J, the gap between germline ends came to 26 bases. Germline-derived CDR1 and CDR2 are SGHKS and YYEKEE (reference sequence). This CDR3 contains 20 residues. CDR3 residues: CASSGRDTQGRPDSGNTIYF. As DNA, the CDR3 is TGTGCCAGCAGCGGCAGGGACACCCAGGGGCGTCCTGACTCTGGAAACACCATATATTTT.

The chain carries TRBV14 and TRBJ1-5; possible D gene TRBD1, 5 bases. V lost 4 bases, J lost 4 bases, and 11 bases lay in between. The CDR3 is made up of 14 amino acids. Germline V gene sequence: CDR1 SGHDN, CDR2 FVKESK. CDR3 region: CASSLAGQNQPQHF. DNA of the CDR3: TGTGCCAGCAGCCTAGCGGGGCAAAATCAGCCCCAGCATTTT.

This chain uses TRBV3-1 (or the pseudogene TRBV3-2) with TRBJ2-3; 9 positions match TRBD2. V dropped 2 bases and J dropped 3; count of bases not matched to a gene: 12. Germline lookup yields CDR1 LGHDT and CDR2 YNNKEL (reference sequence). The CDR3 sequence is 18 residues long. CDR3 sequence reads: CASSQYLLAGTETDTQYF. In DNA form, the CDR3 reads TGTGCCAGCAGCCAATATTTGCTAGCGGGAACGGAAACAGATACGCAGTATTTT.

The chain joins TRBV30 to TRBJ1-4, with D perhaps matching TRBD1 (5 bases). CDR1 is GTSNPN and CDR2 is SVGIG in the germline V gene (reference sequence). V was cut by 0 bases and J by 7 bases, with 9 bases left in between. The CDR3 has 13 amino acids. CDR3 nucleotides: TGTGCCTGGAGTGTTATTACAGGTGAAAAACTGTTTTTT. It codes for CAWSVITGEKLFF.

The V gene is TRBV4-2, the J gene TRBJ2-1, with D possibly matching TRBD1 (6 bases). The CDR3 runs 14 residues. Germline assignment: CDR1 LGHNA and CDR2 YNFKEQ. V lost 4 bases and J 6 bases, leaving 13 bases between the germline ends. The CDR3 DNA sequence: TGTGCCAGCAGCCCCTGGACAGTTGGCAATGAGCAGTTCTTC. Translation: CASSPWTVGNEQFF.

This chain connects TRBV7-2 to TRBJ2-5; D is uncertain. This CDR3 comprises 14 residues. V was clipped by 3 bases and J by 1 base, with 9 bases between them. CDR1 is SGHTA, CDR2 FQGNSA, per germline. The CDR3 sequence is CASSFLRLQETQYF. The CDR3 DNA follows: TGTGCCAGCAGCTTCCTGAGACTCCAAGAGACCCAGTACTTC.

This chain uses TRBV7-2 with TRBJ1-1; a possible D gene is TRBD1 (6 bases). CDR3 length: 13 residues. Trimming took off 8 bases at V and 1 base at J, with 11 bases between the two ends. Germline V lookup: CDR1 SGHTA, CDR2 FQGNSA. CDR3 in amino acids: CASPGVRNTEAFF. The CDR3 DNA reads as TGTGCCAGCCCAGGGGTAAGGAACACTGAAGCTTTCTTT.

The genes are TRBV12-3 or TRBV12-4 and TRBJ1-6, with unresolved D. V lost 6 bases, J lost 10 bases, and 10 bases lay in between. The length of the CDR3 is 12 residues. CDR3 loop: CASRRPGSPLHF. The CDR3 DNA follows: TGTGCCAGCAGACGCCCGGGATCACCCCTCCACTTT.

The chain recombines TRBV3-1 (or the pseudogene TRBV3-2) with TRBJ2-2; 7 bases line up with TRBD2. Germline lookup yields CDR1 LGHDT and CDR2 YNNKEL (reference sequence). V lost 3 bases, J lost 6 bases, and 7 bases stayed unmatched. The CDR3 totals 15 residues. CDR3 protein: CASSHPAGVPGELFF. Here the CDR3 DNA reads TGTGCCAGCAGCCATCCGGCGGGGGTCCCCGGGGAGCTGTTTTTT.

This chain connects TRBV6-2 or TRBV6-3 to TRBJ2-5, with TRBD2 identical over 9 bases. After removal of 2 bases from V and 2 bases from J, the junction contained 15 bases not matched to a gene. Per germline, CDR1 MNHEY and CDR2 SVGEGT. There are 19 residues in the CDR3. The CDR3 is CASSYPALKRTSDQETQYF. DNA of the CDR3: TGTGCCAGCAGTTACCCCGCACTAAAAAGGACTAGCGATCAAGAGACCCAGTACTTC.

The gene calls are TRBV7-9 and TRBJ2-5, with D perhaps TRBD2 (7 bases). Germline CDR1 SEHNR, CDR2 FQNEAQ (reference sequence). CDR3 length equals 15 residues. Trimming shortened V by 4 bases and J by 5 bases, and 17 bases separated the two germline ends. Written as DNA, the CDR3 is TGTGCCAGCAGCTCCCGGCGGGGGCTTGGGGAGACCCAGTACTTC. It is translated as CASSSRRGLGETQYF. Filled out from reference TRBV7-9 and TRBJ2-5, the complete variable domain reads DTGVSQNPRHKITKRGQNVTFRCDPISEHNRLYWYRQTLGQGPEFLTYFQNEAQLEKSRLLSDRFSAERPKGSFSTLEIQRTEQGDSAMYLCASSSRRGLGETQYFGPGTRLLVL.

V usage is TRBV6-5 and J usage is TRBJ2-1, with 8 bases lining up with TRBD2. The CDR3 length is 15 residues. V was clipped by 8 bases and J by 4 bases; unmatched bases: 10. Germline-derived CDR1 and CDR2 are MNHEY and SVGAGI. The CDR3 here is CASQIEREWYNEQFF. The DNA of the CDR3 is TGTGCCAGCCAAATCGAGCGGGAGTGGTACAATGAGCAGTTCTTC.

The V and J genes are TRBV10-1 and TRBJ2-7; a possible D gene is TRBD1 (6 bases). The ends were cut back, 2 bases at V and 3 bases at J, with 11 bases in the middle. Germline CDR1 reads WNHNN; CDR2 reads SYGVQD (reference sequence). The CDR3 is made up of 14 amino acids. The CDR3 sequence: CASSERQEIYEQYF. The CDR3 nucleotides read TGCGCCAGCAGTGAGCGACAGGAGATCTACGAGCAGTACTTC.

This clone was seen just once. V and J are TRBV28 and TRBJ1-5; D is perhaps TRBD1 (5 bases). The CDR3 has 15 residues. The V end was cut by 3 bases, the J end by 6 bases, with 15 bases between. In germline, CDR1 is MDHEN, CDR2 SYDVKM. For the CDR3, the DNA is TGTGCCAGCAGTTTGGAACCGACAGTGGGTCAGCCCCAGCATTTT. Protein: CASSLEPTVGQPQHF.

The chain carries TRBV10-3 and TRBJ1-2; the D gene is possibly TRBD1 (5 bases). Germline lookup yields CDR1 ENHRY and CDR2 SYGVKD. V shed 6 bases and J shed 2 bases, with 16 bases lying between them. This CDR3 has 15 residues. DNA for the CDR3: TGTGCCATCAGAGCCCCCGACAGTCCAAACTATGGCTACACCTTC. It codes for CAIRAPDSPNYGYTF.

This clone was counted between two and nine times. This chain links TRBV4-1 with TRBJ2-7; 10 nucleotides match TRBD1. The CDR3 is made up of 16 amino acids. From germline, CDR1 is MGHRA and CDR2 YSYEKL. V lost 1 base and J lost 5; bases outside the gene matches: 8. The CDR3 spells CASSQAFRDRGHEQYF. The CDR3 nucleotides are TGCGCCAGCAGCCAAGCCTTCCGGGACAGGGGCCACGAGCAGTACTTC.

This clone was counted only a few times. The chain links TRBV5-4 to TRBJ2-3, with D uncertain. V was shortened by 7 bases and J by 6 bases, with 15 bases between the two germline ends. CDR1 and CDR2 from the germline V gene are SGHNT and YYREEE (reference sequence). The CDR3 is 13 amino acids. For the CDR3, the DNA is TGTGCCAGCGCGAGTAGCTCGAGTGATACGCAGTATTTT. It specifies CASASSSSDTQYF.

This clone was observed once. V and J are TRBV28 and TRBJ1-1, with D possibly being TRBD1 (5 bases). V lost 6 bases to trimming and J lost 1 base, with 15 bases between them. Per the germline V gene, CDR1 is MDHEN and CDR2 is SYDVKM. This CDR3 has 15 residues. The CDR3 DNA reads TGTGCCAGCAGGGTACTCGGACACAAGAACACTGAAGCTTTCTTT. The encoded protein is CASRVLGHKNTEAFF.

This clone was recorded only once. The chain is built from TRBV6-5 and TRBJ2-1, with 8 positions matching TRBD2. This CDR3 has 14 residues. The V gene's germline CDR1 is MNHEY and CDR2 SVGAGI. V was pared by 6 bases and J by 6 bases, with 7 bases of the junction left unmatched. The CDR3 DNA sequence: TGTGCCAGCAGCACCCGCGGGACTAGCAATGAGCAGTTCTTC. Translation gives CASSTRGTSNEQFF.

The chain uses TRBV6-2 or TRBV6-3 and TRBJ1-1, with D unclear. The CDR3 extends over 13 amino acids. The V end lost 0 bases, the J end lost 8 bases, and 10 bases lay between the germline ends. Germline V CDR1 and CDR2: MNHEY, SVGEGT. CDR3 protein: CASSYSQQEEAFF. The CDR3 coding sequence is TGTGCCAGCAGTTACTCACAGCAGGAAGAAGCTTTCTTT.

The chain recombines TRBV28 with TRBJ2-7; the D gene is possibly TRBD2 (6 bases). The V end was cut by 2 bases, the J end by 2 bases, with 10 bases between. The CDR3 has 14 amino acids. The germline V gene has CDR1 MDHEN and CDR2 SYDVKM. The CDR3 region is CASSLDSGTYEQYF. CDR3 DNA sequence: TGTGCCAGCAGTTTAGATAGCGGAACCTACGAGCAGTACTTC.